What follows is one TCR beta chain and its context. The target antigen is unknown. This entry comes from a study of brain T cells in children with intractable seizures. Whole-study findings and limits: Patients' HCMV serostatus was unknown; virus specificity rests on CDR3 similarity alone. Absence of clones before surgery may stem from lower sequencing depth.

The V end was cut by 7 bases, the J end by 5 bases, with 11 bases between. Germline lookup yields CDR1 MDHEN and CDR2 SYDVKM. CDR3 length equals 12 residues. The sequenced cases were selected for having the highest brain T cell transcript signatures. Before surgery, patients took at least one anti-epileptic drug. Method: immunoSEQ multiplex PCR; TCRdb's copy keeps in-frame clones and lacks some. The data show roughly 120,000 clones, with around 94% seen just once and roughly 4% held by the top ten. The sequencing used peripheral blood, collected at surgery. This sequence was found in a boy younger than two with hemimegalencephaly and intractable seizures. This sequence joins TRBV28 and TRBJ1-1; no reliable D call. CDR3 protein: CASKWRETEAFF. The CDR3, as DNA: TGTGCCAGCAAATGGCGGGAAACTGAAGCTTTCTTT.